Given below is one TCR beta chain in context. The data derive from a study of cytotoxic CD8 clonotypes in ibrutinib-treated CLL. Data came from immunoSEQ multiplex PCR; TCRdb stores just in-frame clones and leaves some out. The profile covers about 250,000 clones, with roughly 70% appearing a single time and 15% to 19% taken by the ten largest. Sample: PBMCs, taken after 24 months of ibrutinib treatment. The clonotype was recovered from a human donor with chronic lymphocytic leukemia.

The CDR3 sequence is CASRGGLEHRELFF. CDR3 DNA: TGTGCCAGCCGGGGGGGACTAGAACACCGGGAGCTGTTTTTT. The chain recombines TRBV6-5 with TRBJ2-2; 8 bases line up with TRBD2. Trimming at V came to 8 bases and at J to 9 bases, leaving 11 bases not matched to a gene. The germline CDR1 and CDR2 sequences are MNHEY and SVGAGI. The CDR3 consists of 14 residues.